These 13 T cell receptor beta chains share one sample of origin, sequenced in a study of T-cell reconstitution after alpha-beta-depleted transplantation in children. TCRbeta library preparation incorporated unique molecular identifiers. TCRdb ran MiXCR on the PCR reads and lists one entry per CDR3 protein. The table includes hundreds of thousands of distinct CDR3 sequences, 20% to 30% detected once. The specimen was PBMCs, mostly from graft donor cells, collected 360 days after TCRalphabeta/CD19-depleted stem cell transplant. These receptor sequences come from a female patient between 2 and 10 years old who had a stem cell transplant for congenital amegakaryocytic thrombocytopenia, so the T cells may come from the graft donor.

This chain uses TRBV11-2 with TRBJ2-1; 10 bases fit TRBD1. The CDR3 is made up of 15 amino acids. Trimming cost V 5 bases and J 7 bases; bases outside gene matches: 8. CDR1 is SGHAT and CDR2 is FQNNGV in the germline V gene. The DNA for the CDR3 is TGTGCCAGCAGCGGAGGGACAGGGGAACTGAATGAGCAGTTCTTC. It specifies CASSGGTGELNEQFF.

This clonotype occurred many times. The chain is built from TRBV12-3 or TRBV12-4 and TRBJ2-1; no reliable D call. The CDR3 length is 12 residues. V was clipped by 5 bases and J by 10 bases, with 12 bases between them. In DNA form, the CDR3 reads TGTGCCAGCAGTGGTAGACGGAGCGAGCAGTTCTTC. Amino acids: CASSGRRSEQFF.

This clonotype has only a few counts. The J gene is TRBJ2-1, the V gene TRBV20-1; TRBD2 matches at 8 bases. The V segment lost 7 bases and the J segment 0 bases; nucleotides outside the gene matches: 11. This CDR3 comprises 16 residues. Germline V gives CDR1 DFQATT, CDR2 SNEGSKA (reference sequence). DNA of the CDR3: TGCAGTGGCGAAGCGGGGGTGGGGAGCTCCTACAATGAGCAGTTCTTC. Its protein product is CSGEAGVGSSYNEQFF.

This clonotype has a count of ten or more. The rearrangement uses TRBV28 and TRBJ2-7; D ambiguous. CDR1 MDHEN and CDR2 SYDVKM come from the germline V gene. V was cut by 0 bases and J by 2 bases, with 8 bases left in between. The CDR3 is made up of 14 amino acids. As DNA, the CDR3 is TGTGCCAGCAGTTTATGGAGCCGGGCCTACGAGCAGTACTTC. It encodes CASSLWSRAYEQYF.

The CDR3 region has the DNA TGCAGCGGGGTAGCTAGGACTAAACAAGAGACCCAGTACTTC. Translating gives CSGVARTKQETQYF. This sequence joins TRBV29-1 and TRBJ2-5; the D gene is possibly TRBD2 (6 bases). The germline V and J ends were trimmed by 7 bases and 2 bases, with 17 bases remaining between them. Germline V lookup: CDR1 SQVTM, CDR2 ANQGSEA. The CDR3 length is 14 residues.

V and J are TRBV28 and TRBJ1-5; maybe TRBD1 (6 bases). The CDR3 loop spans 18 amino acids. CDR1 and CDR2 (germline): MDHEN, SYDVKM. Trimming removed 2 bases from V and 9 bases from J, with 26 bases in between. The CDR3 DNA is TGTGCCAGCAGTTTAGCGCTCGGGGGGCCCCGGGGGCGGATGCCCCAGCATTTT. Its translation is CASSLALGGPRGRMPQHF.

There are many counts of this clonotype. The V gene is TRBV29-1, the J gene TRBJ2-5, with D perhaps given as TRBD1 or TRBD2 (5 bases each). The CDR3 has 18 amino acids. The V end lost 3 bases, the J end lost 2 bases, and 25 bases lay between the germline ends. Germline values: CDR1 SQVTM, CDR2 ANQGSEA. The CDR3: CSVDLQRGRFGRQETQYF. CDR3 in DNA: TGCAGCGTTGATTTGCAGAGGGGTCGATTCGGTAGGCAAGAGACCCAGTACTTC.

In its sample, this clonotype was seen many times. V gene TRBV29-1 combines with J gene TRBJ1-1; TRBD1 might be the D (6 bases). This CDR3 region has 13 residues. V was cut by 5 bases and J by 3 bases, with 13 bases left in between. Per the germline V gene, CDR1 is SQVTM and CDR2 is ANQGSEA. This CDR3 reads CSVTAGAHTEAFF. In nucleotides, the CDR3 is TGCAGCGTTACGGCAGGGGCGCACACTGAAGCTTTCTTT. The full variable domain, its missing parts supplied by reference TRBV29-1 and TRBJ1-1, is SAVISQKPSRDICQRGTSLTIQCQVDSQVTMMFWYRQQPGQSLTLIATANQGSEATYESGFVIDKFPISRPNLTFSTLTVSNMSPEDSSIYLCSVTAGAHTEAFFGQGTRLTVV.

V is TRBV7-9 and J is TRBJ2-2; the match to TRBD1 covers 7 bases. This CDR3 is built from 15 residues. J lost 1 base, V lost 7 bases, and 6 bases had no gene match. The germline V gene encodes CDR1 SEHNR and CDR2 FQNEAQ (reference sequence). The CDR3 spells CASIPWTGNTGELFF. CDR3 nucleotides: TGTGCCAGCATCCCTTGGACAGGGAACACCGGGGAGCTGTTTTTT.

V gene TRBV21-1 combines with J gene TRBJ1-6. TRBV21-1 is deemed a pseudogene. The CDR3 has 12 amino acids. Written as DNA, the CDR3 is TGTGCCAGCTCAGAGATTGATTCACCCCTCCACTTT. Translation: CASSEIDSPLHF.

This clonotype appeared a few times. This chain links TRBV5-1 with TRBJ1-2; 9 bases map to TRBD1. CDR3 size: 15 residues. The V and J ends lost 0 bases and 4 bases, in that order; junction bases with no gene match: 4. Per the germline V gene, CDR1 is SGHRS and CDR2 is YFSETQ. The CDR3: CASSLVGQGSYGYTF. The CDR3 DNA sequence: TGCGCCAGCAGCTTGGTGGGACAGGGATCCTATGGCTACACCTTC.

Of note for this clonotype: Germline is not matched at one junction end, which may reflect a read error. The rearrangement joins TRBV5-1 to TRBJ2-7; D is ambiguous. Germline CDR1 SGHRS, CDR2 YFSETQ. The CDR3 consists of 11 residues. The CDR3 loop is CTSRGFREQYF. DNA of the CDR3: TGCACCAGCAGAGGATTCCGCGAGCAGTACTTC.

The sample holds a few counts of this clonotype. The chain has TRBV3-1 and TRBJ2-5, with D possibly called TRBD1 or TRBD2 (5 bases each). V gave up 0 bases and J gave up 0 bases, with 11 bases separating them. Looked up from germline, CDR1 is LGHDT and CDR2 is YNNKEL (reference sequence). The CDR3 is 16 amino acids. Here the CDR3 reads CASSQDLGAYQETQYF. CDR3 sequence (DNA): TGTGCCAGCAGCCAAGATCTCGGGGCCTACCAAGAGACCCAGTACTTC.